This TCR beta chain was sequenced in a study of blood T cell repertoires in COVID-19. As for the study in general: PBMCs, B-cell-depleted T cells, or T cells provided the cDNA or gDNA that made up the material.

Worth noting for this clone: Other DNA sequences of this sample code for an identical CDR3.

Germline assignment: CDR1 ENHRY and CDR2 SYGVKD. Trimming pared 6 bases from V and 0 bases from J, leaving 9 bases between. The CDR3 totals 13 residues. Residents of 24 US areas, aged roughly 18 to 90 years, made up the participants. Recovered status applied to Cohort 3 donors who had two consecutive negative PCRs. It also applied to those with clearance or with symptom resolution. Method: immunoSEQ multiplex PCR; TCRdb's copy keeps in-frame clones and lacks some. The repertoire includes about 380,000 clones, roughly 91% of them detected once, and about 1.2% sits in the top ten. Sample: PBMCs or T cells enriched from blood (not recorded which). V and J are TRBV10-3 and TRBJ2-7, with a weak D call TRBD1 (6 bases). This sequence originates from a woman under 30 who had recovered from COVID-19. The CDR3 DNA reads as TGTGCCATCAGGACAGGTGACTCCTACGAGCAGTACTTC. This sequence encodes CAIRTGDSYEQYF.